This TCR beta chain was profiled in a study of blood T cell repertoires in COVID-19. Study-level background: Specimens from acute and convalescent COVID-19 originated in the United States, Italy and Spain. From T cells, B-cell-depleted T cells, or PBMCs came the material, which was cDNA or gDNA.

Followed longitudinally, the Seattle patients had been enrolled during active infection. Per germline, CDR1 MGHRA and CDR2 YSYEKL. This CDR3 is built from 14 residues. Trimming removed 5 bases from V and 7 bases from J, with 17 bases in between. Original processing methods: Amplification of reference gene primers was used by the study to estimate nucleated cell counts. This table comes from immunoSEQ multiplex PCR, and its TCRdb copy is limited to in-frame clones, with some not included. That table gives V, J and clone size, and the DNA gave D and trimming. The table lists about 160,000 clones, about 87% of them singletons.

This clonotype was obtained from a man aged 60-69 years with COVID-19, enrolled during active disease. Sequenced material: peripheral blood. The V call is TRBV4-1, the J call TRBJ1-2, with D possibly TRBD1 on 6 matching bases. The DNA for the CDR3 is TGCGCCAGCAGCTCACGGACAGACGCGAGTGGCTACACCTTC. Amino acids: CASSSRTDASGYTF.